The 30 T cell receptor beta chains listed next were all sequenced from one sample in a study of blood T cell repertoires in COVID-19. Assay used: immunoSEQ multiplex PCR; TCRdb lists only in-frame clones, some missing. The sample shows about 150,000 clones, about 85% of them seen only once. Sequencing was carried out using PBMCs or T cells enriched from blood (not recorded which). These receptors were obtained from a woman in her thirties or forties who had recovered from COVID-19.

The rearrangement joins TRBV5-1 to TRBJ1-2; TRBD1 aligns across 7 bases. The ends lost 3 bases at V and 4 bases at J; junction bases unmatched: 6. CDR3 length: 14 amino acids. In germline, CDR1 is SGHRS, CDR2 YFSETQ. The DNA for the CDR3 is TGCGCCAGCAGCTCCTCGGGACAGCCCTATGGCTACACCTTC. This codes for CASSSSGQPYGYTF.

The chain combines TRBV4-1 with TRBJ1-4; TRBD1 might be the D (5 bases). The CDR3 loop spans 16 amino acids. Germline V gives CDR1 MGHRA, CDR2 YSYEKL. With 1 base removed from V and 3 bases from J, the gap between germline ends came to 12 bases. This CDR3 reads CASSQAPRQPNEKLFF. The CDR3 nucleotides read TGCGCCAGCAGCCAAGCCCCCCGACAGCCTAATGAAAAACTGTTTTTT.

This chain uses TRBV2 with TRBJ1-6; D gene unclear. CDR3 size: 15 residues. The V end lost 2 bases, the J end lost 3 bases, and 8 bases lay between the germline ends. Germline V gene data show CDR1 as SNHLY and CDR2 as FYNNEI. The CDR3 DNA follows: TGTGCCAGCAGTGAACAGAAGAACTATAATTCACCCCTCCACTTT. This gives the protein CASSEQKNYNSPLHF.

In this sample, this clone turned up a few times. This sequence joins TRBV7-6 and TRBJ2-7; D perhaps matches TRBD1 (6 bases). This CDR3 contains 17 residues. V was shortened by 5 bases and J by 2 bases, with 22 bases between the two germline ends. Germline V lookup: CDR1 SGHVS, CDR2 FNYEAQ. CDR3: CASSPYLTGQGTYEQYF. CDR3 nucleotide sequence: TGTGCCAGCAGCCCATATTTAACAGGGCAGGGGACCTACGAGCAGTACTTC.

The chain carries TRBV11-3 and TRBJ2-1; D may be TRBD1 (5 bases). Per the germline V gene, CDR1 is SGHNT and CDR2 is YENEEA. The ends were cut back, 4 bases at V and 1 base at J, with 11 bases in the middle. The CDR3 is made up of 15 amino acids. The CDR3 loop reads CASSSDSASYNEQFF. CDR3 nucleotides: TGTGCCAGCAGCTCCGACAGCGCTTCCTACAATGAGCAGTTCTTC.

The chain employs TRBV4-1 and TRBJ1-1; the match to TRBD1 covers 7 bases. This CDR3 contains 13 residues. Trimming cost V 4 bases and J 6 bases; bases outside gene matches: 5. Germline CDR1 and CDR2: MGHRA and YSYEKL. The CDR3 reads CASSLRDSPEAFF. The CDR3 coding sequence is TGCGCCAGCAGCCTCCGGGACAGCCCTGAAGCTTTCTTT.

This sequence joins TRBV7-3 and TRBJ2-7, with D perhaps matching TRBD2 (6 bases). Germline V gives CDR1 SGHTA, CDR2 FQGTGA. The V gene lost 0 bases and the J gene lost 7 bases, with 13 bases spanning the gap. CDR3 length: 14 residues. The CDR3 sequence is CASSLTVAAGEQYF. The CDR3 DNA follows: TGTGCCAGCAGCTTAACTGTAGCGGCGGGGGAGCAGTACTTC.

The chain carries TRBV5-5 and TRBJ1-6; 9 bases line up with TRBD1. Losses at the gene ends were 3 bases for V and 11 bases for J; bases not matched to a gene: 6. Germline CDR1 reads SGHKS; CDR2 reads YYEKEE (reference sequence). The CDR3 runs 14 residues. This chain's CDR3 is CASSSGTGTPPLHF. DNA of the CDR3: TGTGCCAGCAGCTCCGGGACAGGGACGCCACCCCTCCACTTT.

This rearrangement joins TRBV28 to TRBJ2-7, with 7 positions matching TRBD1. The CDR3 is 12 residues long. Trimming at V came to 8 bases and at J to 5 bases, leaving 6 bases not matched to a gene. The germline V gene has CDR1 MDHEN and CDR2 SYDVKM. CDR3 DNA sequence: TGTGCCAGCCTGGGACAGTGGGACGAGCAGTACTTC. Its protein is CASLGQWDEQYF.

The chain joins TRBV7-8 to TRBJ2-5, with D possibly being TRBD2 (6 bases). Per germline, CDR1 SGHVS and CDR2 FQNEAQ. Trimming pared 3 bases from V and 5 bases from J, leaving 10 bases between. The CDR3 runs to 13 residues. CDR3 bases: TGTGCCAGCAGCTTGGGACTGGGGGAGACCCAGTACTTC. It translates to CASSLGLGETQYF.

J is TRBJ2-1 and V is TRBV5-8; possible D gene TRBD2, 6 bases. Germline CDR1 SGHTS, CDR2 YDEGEE. The CDR3 has 13 residues. Trimming removed 5 bases from V and 5 bases from J, with 11 bases in between. This CDR3 reads CASRPRGNNEQFF. The CDR3 coding sequence is TGTGCCAGCAGACCCCGGGGGAACAATGAGCAGTTCTTC. The full variable domain, completed using reference TRBV5-8 and TRBJ2-1, is EAGVTQSPTHLIKTRGQQATLRCSPISGHTSVYWYQQALGLGLQFLLWYDEGEERNRGNFPPRFSGRQFPNYSSELNVNALELEDSALYLCASRPRGNNEQFFGPGTRLTVL.

This chain connects TRBV7-6 to TRBJ2-3, with D perhaps matching TRBD1 (5 bases). The CDR3 has 17 residues. V dropped 4 bases and J dropped 4 bases, with 21 bases sitting between them. Germline assignment: CDR1 SGHVS and CDR2 FNYEAQ. The CDR3 reads CASSSTVRGRSPDTQYF. CDR3 nucleotides: TGTGCCAGCAGCTCGACCGTTAGGGGTCGCAGCCCAGATACGCAGTATTTT. Looking up the rest from reference TRBV7-6 and TRBJ2-3 gives the full variable domain: GAGVSQSPRYKVTKRGQDVALRCDPISGHVSLYWYRQALGQGPEFLTYFNYEAQQDKSGLPNDRFSAERPEGSISTLTIQRTEQRDSAMYRCASSSTVRGRSPDTQYFGPGTRLTVL.

The V gene is TRBV5-1, the J gene TRBJ2-2; perhaps TRBD1 as D (6 bases). The ends were cut back, 2 bases at V and 4 bases at J, with 12 bases in the middle. The germline gives CDR1 SGHRS, CDR2 YFSETQ. This CDR3 spans 15 amino acids. DNA of the CDR3: TGCGCCAGCAGCTTCGATCAGGGGACCACCGGGGAGCTGTTTTTT. Residues: CASSFDQGTTGELFF.

The table lists this clone with a few counts. This chain's CDR3 is CASSLSAAHSNQPQHF. Here the CDR3 DNA reads TGTGCCAGCAGTTTATCGGCAGCGCATAGCAATCAGCCCCAGCATTTT. The chain is built from TRBV28 and TRBJ1-5, with D unclear. The CDR3 is made up of 16 amino acids. Germline V gene data show CDR1 as MDHEN and CDR2 as SYDVKM. The germline V and J ends were trimmed by 1 base and 0 bases, with 10 bases remaining between them.

The genes are TRBV19 and TRBJ2-1, with D tentatively TRBD1 (5 bases). This CDR3 region has 15 residues. Per germline, CDR1 LNHDA and CDR2 SQIVND (reference sequence). Deletions cut 2 bases from V and 0 bases from J, with 8 bases between. The DNA of the CDR3 is TGTGCCAGTAGTATACAGGGCCACTCCTACAATGAGCAGTTCTTC. It encodes CASSIQGHSYNEQFF.

The V call is TRBV13, the J call TRBJ1-3, with D hard to call. Germline loops: CDR1 PRHDT, CDR2 FYEKMQ (reference sequence). V shed 6 bases and J shed 2 bases, with 17 bases lying between them. The CDR3 is made up of 16 amino acids. This CDR3 is CASSFAAFQTGNTIYF. CDR3 nucleotide sequence: TGTGCCAGCAGTTTCGCGGCGTTTCAAACTGGAAACACCATATATTTT.

The chain couples TRBV28 to TRBJ1-5; D ambiguous. The length of the CDR3 is 15 residues. V was pared by 5 bases and J by 3 bases, with 14 bases between. Germline CDR1 and CDR2: MDHEN and SYDVKM. CDR3 bases: TGTGCCAGCAGTCTGGACGCCGGGGTCAATCAGCCCCAGCATTTT. Translated, it gives CASSLDAGVNQPQHF. Full variable domain (outside the CDR3, taken from reference TRBV28 and TRBJ1-5): DVKVTQSSRYLVKRTGEKVFLECVQDMDHENMFWYRQDPGLGLRLIYFSYDVKMKEKGDIPEGYSVSREKKERFSLILESASTNQTSMYLCASSLDAGVNQPQHFGDGTRLSIL.

This chain links TRBV5-6 with TRBJ2-1, with TRBD2 as a possible D gene (6 bases). Trimming stripped 1 base from V and 7 bases from J, with 18 bases between. The germline CDR1 and CDR2 sequences are SGHDT and YYEEEE. The CDR3 length is 16 residues. CDR3 region: CASSLTSRTKLNEQFF. The CDR3 DNA sequence: TGTGCCAGCAGCTTGACTAGCAGGACAAAATTAAATGAGCAGTTCTTC.

This clone was observed a handful of times. The V and J genes are TRBV2 and TRBJ1-2; TRBD1 agrees at 10 bases. The germline V gene encodes CDR1 SNHLY and CDR2 FYNNEI. The V segment lost 4 bases and the J segment 4 bases; nucleotides outside the gene matches: 3. This CDR3 comprises 14 residues. The CDR3 sequence: CASSVGDRGYGYTF. In nucleotides, the CDR3 is TGTGCCAGCAGTGTAGGGGACAGGGGCTATGGCTACACCTTC.

This chain's CDR3 is CASSLGLLAGESHEQYF. The CDR3, as DNA: TGCGCCAGCAGCTTGGGGCTCTTAGCGGGAGAGTCCCACGAGCAGTACTTC. The chain combines TRBV5-1 with TRBJ2-7, with TRBD2 identical over 9 bases. CDR1 is SGHRS and CDR2 is YFSETQ in the germline V gene. Germline trimming cut 0 bases from V and 5 bases from J; bases unmatched to any gene: 12. CDR3 size: 17 residues.

The rearrangement links TRBV30 to TRBJ1-1; no firm D call. CDR3 size: 10 residues. From germline, CDR1 is GTSNPN and CDR2 SVGIG (reference sequence). Between the trimmed V and J ends, which lost 4 bases and 6 bases, there was a span of 6 bases. CDR3 amino acids: CAWMEAEAFF. CDR3 bases: TGTGCCTGGATGGAGGCTGAAGCTTTCTTT.

This clone has a single count. J is TRBJ2-3 and V is TRBV14, with 10 bases identical to TRBD1. Germline values: CDR1 SGHDN, CDR2 FVKESK. V lost 1 base and J lost 5; bases outside the gene matches: 9. The CDR3 sequence is 17 residues long. The CDR3 reads CASSQAPGTGVKDTQYF. In DNA, the CDR3 is TGTGCCAGCAGCCAAGCCCCCGGGACAGGGGTAAAAGATACGCAGTATTTT.

The J gene is TRBJ2-7, the V gene TRBV4-1; D remains unclear. Germline CDR1 reads MGHRA; CDR2 reads YSYEKL. The CDR3 extends over 14 amino acids. V lost 4 bases and J lost 5, with 15 bases in between. DNA of the CDR3: TGCGCCAGCAGCCCAGTGGATGAGGTACACGAGCAGTACTTC. Protein product: CASSPVDEVHEQYF.

For the CDR3, the DNA is TGTGCCACAAACCCCGGGAGAGGCACTGAAGCTTTCTTT. It yields the protein CATNPGRGTEAFF. The rearrangement joins TRBV19 to TRBJ1-1; D not certain. CDR3 length equals 13 residues. Germline V CDR1 and CDR2: LNHDA, SQIVND (reference sequence). Trimming stripped 10 bases from V and 4 bases from J, with 16 bases between.

The table lists this clone with a few counts. This sequence joins TRBV6-5 and TRBJ1-1; D gene ambiguous. Trimming took 6 bases from V and 6 from J, leaving 11 bases between them. CDR1 MNHEY and CDR2 SVGAGI come from the germline V gene. The CDR3 extends over 12 amino acids. CDR3 nucleotide sequence: TGTGCCAGCAGCTCGACACGTTCTGAAGCTTTCTTT. It encodes CASSSTRSEAFF.

The genes are TRBV7-9 and TRBJ2-2, with 7 bases lining up with TRBD1. The V segment lost 7 bases and the J segment 7 bases; nucleotides outside the gene matches: 18. CDR3 length: 17 residues. CDR1 and CDR2 (germline): SEHNR, FQNEAQ (reference sequence). CDR3 bases: TGTGCCAGCACCCCCCTTCCGGCAGGGGGTCTCGGCGGGGAGCTGTTTTTT. Translated, it gives CASTPLPAGGLGGELFF.

The chain carries TRBV5-1 and TRBJ2-7; 12 nucleotides align to TRBD2. The germline V gene has CDR1 SGHRS and CDR2 YFSETQ. CDR3 length: 16 residues. With 4 bases clipped from V and 4 bases from J, the junction kept 9 bases outside the gene matches. Here the CDR3 reads CASSPDLAGGDYEQYF. The CDR3 DNA follows: TGCGCCAGCAGCCCGGACCTAGCGGGAGGGGATTACGAGCAGTACTTC.

This sequence joins TRBV10-3 and TRBJ2-1; D gene uncertain. V was cut by 7 bases and J by 0 bases, with 7 bases left in between. The CDR3 length is 13 residues. Germline lookup yields CDR1 ENHRY and CDR2 SYGVKD. CDR3: CAITSPSYNEQFF. The CDR3 bases are TGTGCCATCACGTCCCCCTCCTACAATGAGCAGTTCTTC.

The V and J genes are TRBV27 and TRBJ2-1, with 12 positions matching TRBD1. Losses at the gene ends were 5 bases for V and 14 bases for J; bases not matched to a gene: 10. Germline assignment: CDR1 MNHEY and CDR2 SMNVEV (reference sequence). The CDR3 has 14 amino acids. The CDR3 region is CASSPGTGGHPKFF. The CDR3, as DNA: TGTGCCAGCAGTCCGGGGACAGGGGGCCATCCTAAGTTCTTC.

This clone was observed a handful of times. The chain has TRBV3-1 (or the pseudogene TRBV3-2) and TRBJ1-1; TRBD1 aligns across 9 bases. V lost 4 bases and J lost 1; bases outside the gene matches: 7. The CDR3 has 16 residues. Germline V gene sequence: CDR1 LGHDT, CDR2 YNNKEL (reference sequence). CDR3 nucleotide sequence: TGTGCCAGCAGCCGAAGGGCGGGACAGGGGAACACTGAAGCTTTCTTT. It yields the protein CASSRRAGQGNTEAFF.